These 3 T cell receptor beta chains share one sample of origin, sequenced in a study of blood T cell repertoires in COVID-19. Here immunoSEQ multiplex PCR was the method, and the copy in TCRdb shows in-frame clones only, minus some. The top ten clones hold approximately 2.3% of a sample with about 35,000 clones, approximately 90% of them seen once. The material sequenced was peripheral blood. These receptors originate from a man aged 45-65 years with active COVID-19.

Regarding this clone: Other DNA sequences in the sample encode the same CDR3. The chain joins TRBV5-4 to TRBJ2-3, with 7 positions matching TRBD2. Per the germline V gene, CDR1 is SGHNT and CDR2 is YYREEE (reference sequence). V dropped 0 bases and J dropped 0; count of bases not matched to a gene: 4. The CDR3 runs 16 residues. This CDR3 reads CASSLGAGVSTDTQYF. CDR3 coding DNA: TGTGCCAGCAGCTTGGGGGCGGGGGTAAGCACAGATACGCAGTATTTT.

This clone was seen a handful of times. The chain couples TRBV2 to TRBJ1-5; D might be TRBD1 (5 bases). Germline V gene data show CDR1 as SNHLY and CDR2 as FYNNEI. This CDR3 has 13 amino acids. V lost 7 bases, J lost 7 bases, and 14 bases lay in between. CDR3 loop: CASIPGTGQPQHF. CDR3 in DNA: TGTGCCAGCATCCCAGGGACTGGGCAGCCCCAGCATTTT.

The gene calls are TRBV5-1 and TRBJ2-5, with 12 positions matching TRBD2. In germline, CDR1 is SGHRS, CDR2 YFSETQ. There are 15 residues in the CDR3. Trimming removed 3 bases from V and 5 bases from J; junction bases left unmatched: 5. CDR3 DNA sequence: TGCGCCAGCAGCTCTAGCGGGAGGGCCGAGGAGACCCAGTACTTC. This sequence encodes CASSSSGRAEETQYF.